The 18 T cell receptor beta chains listed next were all sequenced from one sample in a study of blood T cell repertoires in COVID-19. Produced via immunoSEQ multiplex PCR; TCRdb's table is partial and in-frame only. The profile shows about 220,000 clones, approximately 85% of them singletons. Sequencing was done on a sample of peripheral blood. Receptors were obtained from a man aged 45-60 years who had recovered from COVID-19.

In this sample, this clone turned up once. The chain carries TRBV9 and TRBJ2-3; D possibly corresponds to TRBD2 (6 bases). The CDR3 contains 17 residues. V was trimmed by 4 bases and J by 5 bases, leaving 23 bases between them. CDR1 is SGDLS, CDR2 YYNGEE, per germline. CDR3 residues: CASSSRRGGRGIDTQYF. In nucleotides, the CDR3 is TGTGCCAGCAGCTCTCGTAGAGGAGGGAGAGGGATAGATACGCAGTATTTT. Combining the CDR3 with reference TRBV9 and TRBJ2-3 gives the whole variable domain DSGVTQTPKHLITATGQRVTLRCSPRSGDLSVYWYQQSLDQGLQFLIQYYNGEERAKGNILERFSAQQFPDLHSELNLSSLELGDSALYFCASSSRRGGRGIDTQYFGPGTRLTVL.

This chain uses TRBV27 with TRBJ2-7; TRBD2 agrees at 7 bases. V lost 4 bases to trimming and J lost 3 bases; unmatched junction nucleotides: 9. The V gene's germline CDR1 is MNHEY and CDR2 SMNVEV (reference sequence). The CDR3 sequence is 15 residues long. CDR3 protein: CASSSSHSGVYEQYF. The CDR3 DNA is TGTGCCAGCAGTTCTTCACACAGCGGGGTCTACGAGCAGTACTTC.

The J gene is TRBJ2-3, the V gene TRBV28; a weak D match, TRBD2 (6 bases). The CDR3 is 15 residues long. Germline CDR1 MDHEN, CDR2 SYDVKM. The germline V and J ends were trimmed by 2 bases and 4 bases, with 13 bases remaining between them. DNA for the CDR3: TGTGCCAGCAGTTTAAGAGTCGGAGGGGCAGATACGCAGTATTTT. Protein sequence: CASSLRVGGADTQYF.

The V gene is TRBV11-3, the J gene TRBJ1-4; 8 bases fit TRBD1. This CDR3 spans 14 amino acids. Germline lookup yields CDR1 SGHNT and CDR2 YENEEA. The V gene end was trimmed by 5 bases and the J gene end by 5 bases; junction bases not matched to a gene: 4. Here the CDR3 DNA reads TGTGCCAGCAGCCCCGGACAGGGAAATGAAAAACTGTTTTTT. Translated, it gives CASSPGQGNEKLFF.

The chain joins TRBV19 to TRBJ1-3; no clear D. The germline gives CDR1 LNHDA, CDR2 SQIVND (reference sequence). The ends were cut back, 4 bases at V and 4 bases at J, with 20 bases in the middle. The CDR3 is made up of 17 amino acids. Here the CDR3 DNA reads TGTGCCAGTAGTACCCTCCGGAGCGATGCTCTGGGAAACACCATATATTTT. Its protein is CASSTLRSDALGNTIYF.

J is TRBJ2-1 and V is TRBV11-2, with TRBD2 as a possible D gene (6 bases). CDR3 length equals 16 residues. From germline, CDR1 is SGHAT and CDR2 FQNNGV. Trimming took 3 bases from V and 2 from J, leaving 14 bases between them. The CDR3 here is CASSFAGGTAYNEQFF. The CDR3, as DNA: TGTGCCAGCAGCTTCGCGGGCGGGACGGCCTACAATGAGCAGTTCTTC.

This clone was counted a single time. The V call is TRBV5-1, the J call TRBJ1-6; TRBD1 matches at 8 bases. The CDR3 is 16 amino acids. Germline values: CDR1 SGHRS, CDR2 YFSETQ. The J segment lost 7 bases and the V segment lost 0 bases, leaving 6 bases of the junction unmatched. The DNA of the CDR3 is TGCGCCAGCAGCTTGGGGTCAGGGGGCGGCAATTCACCCCTCCACTTT. Translated, it gives CASSLGSGGGNSPLHF. Complete variable domain (other parts from reference TRBV5-1 and TRBJ1-6): KAGVTQTPRYLIKTRGQQVTLSCSPISGHRSVSWYQQTPGQGLQFLFEYFSETQRNKGNFPGRFSGRQFSNSRSEMNVSTLELGDSALYLCASSLGSGGGNSPLHFGNGTRLTVT.

The genes are TRBV9 and TRBJ1-6; tentative D call: TRBD1 (5 bases). Trimming took off 0 bases at V and 9 bases at J, with 7 bases between the two ends. The CDR3 runs 13 residues. Germline V lookup: CDR1 SGDLS, CDR2 YYNGEE. CDR3 protein: CASSVGRGSPLHF. The CDR3 coding sequence is TGTGCCAGCAGCGTAGGGAGGGGTTCACCCCTCCACTTT.

The chain employs TRBV5-1 and TRBJ2-7, with D possibly TRBD1 on 6 matching bases. CDR3 length: 16 amino acids. With 2 bases removed from V and 7 bases from J, the gap between germline ends came to 22 bases. Germline assignment: CDR1 SGHRS and CDR2 YFSETQ. The CDR3 DNA reads as TGCGCCAGCAGCTTAAGGGGTCTGGACAGCTGGGGAGAGCAGTACTTC. As protein: CASSLRGLDSWGEQYF. Drawing the rest from reference TRBV5-1 and TRBJ2-7, the complete variable domain is KAGVTQTPRYLIKTRGQQVTLSCSPISGHRSVSWYQQTPGQGLQFLFEYFSETQRNKGNFPGRFSGRQFSNSRSEMNVSTLELGDSALYLCASSLRGLDSWGEQYFGPGTRLTVT.

Here the CDR3 reads CASSRKLDRINTEAFF. Written as DNA, the CDR3 is TGTGCCAGCAGCCGGAAGCTGGACAGGATCAACACTGAAGCTTTCTTT. This chain uses TRBV7-6 with TRBJ1-1; 7 bases map to TRBD1. Germline CDR1 is SGHVS and CDR2 is FNYEAQ. The ends lost 5 bases at V and 2 bases at J; junction bases unmatched: 11. The length of the CDR3 is 16 residues.

This clone was detected only once. CDR3 sequence (DNA): TGTGCCAGCAGCCTTGGAGGAATGGGAGAGACCCAGTACTTC. Its protein product is CASSLGGMGETQYF. The V gene is TRBV9, the J gene TRBJ2-5, with D possibly being TRBD2 (5 bases). This CDR3 has 14 residues. Trimming left V 4 bases short and J 4 bases short, with 14 bases between. Germline V gene lookup returns CDR1 SGDLS and CDR2 YYNGEE.

The chain recombines TRBV6-1 with TRBJ1-3, with a possible D match to TRBD1 (6 bases). Germline CDR1 is MNHNS and CDR2 is SASEGT. The CDR3 totals 17 residues. V dropped 1 base and J dropped 0 bases, with 13 bases sitting between them. CDR3 amino acids: CASSEGGGPRSGNTIYF. DNA of the CDR3: TGTGCCAGCAGTGAAGGGGGGGGGCCCCGCTCTGGAAACACCATATATTTT.

This chain uses TRBV6-2 or TRBV6-3 with TRBJ2-7; tentatively, D is TRBD2 (5 bases). The CDR3 runs to 16 residues. V shed 0 bases and J shed 1 base, with 13 bases lying between them. Germline CDR1 and CDR2: MNHEY and SVGEGT. The DNA for the CDR3 is TGTGCCAGCAGTTACTCCCTCGTGCGGACTTCCTACGAGCAGTACTTC. This translates into CASSYSLVRTSYEQYF.

This sequence joins TRBV18 and TRBJ2-3; D gene unclear. The germline V gene has CDR1 KGHSH and CDR2 LQKENI. The ends were cut back, 2 bases at V and 5 bases at J, with 11 bases in the middle. This CDR3 comprises 14 residues. This chain's CDR3 is CASSPSGSGDTQYF. CDR3 DNA sequence: TGTGCCAGCTCACCATCTGGTAGTGGAGATACGCAGTATTTT.

J is TRBJ1-2 and V is TRBV19, with TRBD1 identical over 10 bases. Germline V gene lookup returns CDR1 LNHDA and CDR2 SQIVND (reference sequence). This CDR3 contains 13 residues. Trimming removed 7 bases from V and 6 bases from J; junction bases left unmatched: 5. The CDR3 is CASKTGGANGYTF. The CDR3 DNA reads TGTGCCAGTAAGACAGGGGGCGCGAATGGCTACACCTTC.

The chain joins TRBV18 to TRBJ2-7; TRBD2 matches 12 bases. V trimming: 3 bases; J trimming: 6 bases; junction bases outside the gene matches: 9. CDR1 and CDR2 from the germline V gene are KGHSH and LQKENI. This CDR3 region has 16 residues. This CDR3 reads CASSPSLAGGPFEQYF. CDR3 coding DNA: TGTGCCAGCTCACCCTCGCTAGCGGGAGGGCCCTTCGAGCAGTACTTC. The complete variable domain, with remaining parts taken from reference TRBV18 and TRBJ2-7, reads NAGVMQNPRHLVRRRGQEARLRCSPMKGHSHVYWYRQLPEEGLKFMVYLQKENIIDESGMPKERFSAEFPKEGPSILRIQQVVRGDSAAYFCASSPSLAGGPFEQYFGPGTRLTVT.

V is TRBV9 and J is TRBJ1-2; D unclear. The V and J ends lost 0 bases and 4 bases respectively, with 7 bases between them. CDR1 SGDLS and CDR2 YYNGEE come from the germline V gene. The CDR3 loop spans 13 amino acids. The CDR3 DNA follows: TGTGCCAGCAGCGTAGGACACAGCTATGGCTACACCTTC. Translation gives CASSVGHSYGYTF.

The chain employs TRBV5-1 and TRBJ1-2; D perhaps matches TRBD1 (5 bases). The germline V gene encodes CDR1 SGHRS and CDR2 YFSETQ. Trimming removed 3 bases at V and 4 bases at J, with 22 bases between. The CDR3 totals 17 residues. The CDR3 here is CASSSLSPGDLAYGYTF. CDR3 bases: TGCGCCAGCAGCTCCTTATCCCCGGGGGATTTAGCCTATGGCTACACCTTC.